The rows below give T cell receptor beta chains drawn from one sample of a study of T cell responses to AZD1222 COVID-19 vaccine. Here immunoSEQ multiplex PCR was the method, and the copy in TCRdb shows in-frame clones only, minus some. The table has some 91,000 clones, about 92% seen once. The sequencing here drew on peripheral blood, taken on day 0 of AZD1222 vaccination. These receptor sequences come from an adult in good health. The CDR3 runs from the conserved cysteine through the conserved F or W. Fields, in order: CDR3 DNA, CDR3 protein, D gene, J gene, clone size, V gene. D genes are given only for firm matches. Size is stated for part of the rows, as once, few or many counts, or as a class when the clone is expanded.

CDR3nt: TGTGCCAGCAGCTTCAGGGTTGGAGGCGAGCAGTACTTC
CDR3aa: CASSFRVGGEQYF
d_gene: NA
j_gene: TRBJ2-7
abundance: NA
v_gene: TRBV5-5

CDR3nt: TGTGCCTGGAGTAGCCTGCGGGATACGCAGTATTTT
CDR3aa: CAWSSLRDTQYF
d_gene: NA
j_gene: TRBJ2-3
abundance: NA
v_gene: TRBV30

CDR3nt: TGTGCCAGCAGCTTCCGGGAGGCGTCCTACGAGCAGTACTTC
CDR3aa: CASSFREASYEQYF
d_gene: TRBD2
j_gene: TRBJ2-7
abundance: few
v_gene: TRBV7-9

CDR3nt: TGTGCCGGGCGGGGGACAGGCTTGTATTCACCCCTCCACTTT
CDR3aa: CAGRGTGLYSPLHF
d_gene: TRBD1
j_gene: TRBJ1-6
abundance: NA
v_gene: TRBV2

CDR3nt: TGTGCCAGCTGCCGGACAGCTAATCAGCCCCAGCATTTT
CDR3aa: CASCRTANQPQHF
d_gene: NA
j_gene: TRBJ1-5
abundance: NA
v_gene: TRBV12-3/TRBV12-4

CDR3nt: TGCAGCGCCTCCGGGCCCGCGAGTGTTAGTGAAAAACTGTTTTTT
CDR3aa: CSASGPASVSEKLFF
d_gene: NA
j_gene: TRBJ1-4
abundance: NA
v_gene: TRBV29-1

CDR3nt: TGTGCCAGCAGTAGTAAGGCAAGTGTGGGGAGTGGACAGCCCCAGCATTTT
CDR3aa: CASSSKASVGSGQPQHF
d_gene: NA
j_gene: TRBJ1-5
abundance: NA
v_gene: TRBV6-2/TRBV6-3

CDR3nt: TGTGCCAGCTCACCACGGGAGAAGAGTTATGGCTACACCTTC
CDR3aa: CASSPREKSYGYTF
d_gene: NA
j_gene: TRBJ1-2
abundance: NA
v_gene: TRBV18

CDR3nt: TGTGCCAGTAGTATCAACCGGGGGGGCTTGAATGAGCAGTTCTTC
CDR3aa: CASSINRGGLNEQFF
d_gene: TRBD2
j_gene: TRBJ2-1
abundance: NA
v_gene: TRBV19

CDR3nt: TGTGCCAGCAGCTCAAGCGGGGGGGATGAGCAGTTCTTC
CDR3aa: CASSSSGGDEQFF
d_gene: TRBD2
j_gene: TRBJ2-1
abundance: NA
v_gene: TRBV11-3

CDR3nt: TGCGCCAGCAGCCCCATGACGGCGGGGAACACTGAAGCTTTCTTT
CDR3aa: CASSPMTAGNTEAFF
d_gene: NA
j_gene: TRBJ1-1
abundance: NA
v_gene: TRBV5-1

CDR3nt: TGTGCCTGGGGGTATAGCGCTGAAGCTTTCTTT
CDR3aa: CAWGYSAEAFF
d_gene: NA
j_gene: TRBJ1-1
abundance: few
v_gene: TRBV30

CDR3nt: TGCGCCAGCAGCTCCGGGACACCCGGAAACACCATATATTTT
CDR3aa: CASSSGTPGNTIYF
d_gene: NA
j_gene: TRBJ1-3
abundance: NA
v_gene: TRBV5-1

CDR3nt: TGCGCCAGCAGTGAGTTTGGGACAGGGGCGTCCGGGGCCAACGTCCTGACTTTC
CDR3aa: CASSEFGTGASGANVLTF
d_gene: TRBD1
j_gene: TRBJ2-6
abundance: NA
v_gene: TRBV10-2

CDR3nt: TGCGCCAGCAGCCAAGAATCGTGGGACAGGGGGCTTTACGAGCAGTACTTC
CDR3aa: CASSQESWDRGLYEQYF
d_gene: TRBD1
j_gene: TRBJ2-7
abundance: NA
v_gene: TRBV4-1

CDR3nt: TGTGCCACCAGTGAGTTAACAGGGGACCCTCGGGAAGATACGCAGTATTTT
CDR3aa: CATSELTGDPREDTQYF
d_gene: TRBD1
j_gene: TRBJ2-3
abundance: NA
v_gene: TRBV24-1

CDR3nt: TGTGCCAGCAGTTTCGCGGGAGGGGGAAATGAGCAGTTCTTC
CDR3aa: CASSFAGGGNEQFF
d_gene: TRBD2
j_gene: TRBJ2-1
abundance: NA
v_gene: TRBV28

CDR3nt: TGTGCCAGCAGCTTAGGGCTAGCGGGCGCCGGGGAGCTGTTTTTT
CDR3aa: CASSLGLAGAGELFF
d_gene: TRBD2
j_gene: TRBJ2-2
abundance: NA
v_gene: TRBV7-9

CDR3nt: TGTGCCAGCAGTTACGGGGCAGGTGGAAAGGGCTACACCTTC
CDR3aa: CASSYGAGGKGYTF
d_gene: NA
j_gene: TRBJ1-2
abundance: NA
v_gene: TRBV6-6

CDR3nt: TGTGCCAGCAGTTCGTACAGGGAGGGCTACACCTTC
CDR3aa: CASSSYREGYTF
d_gene: NA
j_gene: TRBJ1-2
abundance: NA
v_gene: TRBV28

CDR3nt: TGTGCCAGCAGCGAGGGACTCTTTGAGGGCGAGCAGTACTTC
CDR3aa: CASSEGLFEGEQYF
d_gene: NA
j_gene: TRBJ2-7
abundance: NA
v_gene: TRBV9

CDR3nt: TGTGCCAGTAGTATAGGGAGGGACGGCTATTCACCCCTCCACTTT
CDR3aa: CASSIGRDGYSPLHF
d_gene: NA
j_gene: TRBJ1-6
abundance: NA
v_gene: TRBV19

CDR3nt: TGCGCCAGCAGCCCCGGGACAGTGGGCACTGAAGCTTTCTTT
CDR3aa: CASSPGTVGTEAFF
d_gene: TRBD1
j_gene: TRBJ1-1
abundance: NA
v_gene: TRBV4-3

CDR3nt: TGTGCCAGCAGCTTGCAAGGACAGGGGGTAAATGAGCAGTTCTTC
CDR3aa: CASSLQGQGVNEQFF
d_gene: TRBD1
j_gene: TRBJ2-1
abundance: NA
v_gene: TRBV7-2

CDR3nt: TGTGCCAGCAGCTTGGCAGTCGAAGGCAGGGCTAATGAAAAACTGTTTTTT
CDR3aa: CASSLAVEGRANEKLFF
d_gene: NA
j_gene: TRBJ1-4
abundance: NA
v_gene: TRBV5-4

CDR3nt: TGCGCCAGCACCCGATCTCTTGGGGGGTCCACTGAAGCTTTCTTT
CDR3aa: CASTRSLGGSTEAFF
d_gene: NA
j_gene: TRBJ1-1
abundance: many
v_gene: TRBV5-1

CDR3nt: TGTGCCAGCAAGGGTCGCGGGGGGGAGAACACTGAAGCTTTCTTT
CDR3aa: CASKGRGGENTEAFF
d_gene: NA
j_gene: TRBJ1-1
abundance: NA
v_gene: TRBV2

CDR3nt: TGTGCCAGCAGCTTAGCCTCAGGGGGCGTCACTGAAGCTTTCTTT
CDR3aa: CASSLASGGVTEAFF
d_gene: TRBD1
j_gene: TRBJ1-1
abundance: once
v_gene: TRBV7-9

CDR3nt: TGTGCCAGTAGTCATACAGGGTACAATGAGCAGTTCTTC
CDR3aa: CASSHTGYNEQFF
d_gene: NA
j_gene: TRBJ2-1
abundance: NA
v_gene: TRBV19

CDR3nt: TGTGCCAGCTCCGGGACGGTGAATGAAAAACTGTTTTTT
CDR3aa: CASSGTVNEKLFF
d_gene: NA
j_gene: TRBJ1-4
abundance: NA
v_gene: TRBV25-1

CDR3nt: TGTGCCTGTTCCCACCGGGACAGGGTGAATCAGCCCCAGCATTTT
CDR3aa: CACSHRDRVNQPQHF
d_gene: TRBD1
j_gene: TRBJ1-5
abundance: NA
v_gene: TRBV19

CDR3nt: TGTGCCAGCAGCCTCGGGACTAGCGGGGCCCACAATGAGCAGTTCTTC
CDR3aa: CASSLGTSGAHNEQFF
d_gene: TRBD2
j_gene: TRBJ2-1
abundance: NA
v_gene: TRBV3-1/TRBV3-2

CDR3nt: TGTGCCAGCAGTCAGATTATGTACGAGCAGTACTTC
CDR3aa: CASSQIMYEQYF
d_gene: NA
j_gene: TRBJ2-7
abundance: NA
v_gene: TRBV6-5

CDR3nt: TGTGCCAGCAGTTCCAGTAACACAGATACGCAGTATTTT
CDR3aa: CASSSSNTDTQYF
d_gene: NA
j_gene: TRBJ2-3
abundance: NA
v_gene: TRBV28

CDR3nt: TGCAGCGTTGGGGGCAAAGGGACAGGGCTGGCCACTGAAGCTTTCTTT
CDR3aa: CSVGGKGTGLATEAFF
d_gene: TRBD1
j_gene: TRBJ1-1
abundance: NA
v_gene: TRBV29-1

CDR3nt: TGTGCCGGAGGGACTAGCGGGAAGGATACGCAGTATTTT
CDR3aa: CAGGTSGKDTQYF
d_gene: TRBD2
j_gene: TRBJ2-3
abundance: NA
v_gene: TRBV6-4